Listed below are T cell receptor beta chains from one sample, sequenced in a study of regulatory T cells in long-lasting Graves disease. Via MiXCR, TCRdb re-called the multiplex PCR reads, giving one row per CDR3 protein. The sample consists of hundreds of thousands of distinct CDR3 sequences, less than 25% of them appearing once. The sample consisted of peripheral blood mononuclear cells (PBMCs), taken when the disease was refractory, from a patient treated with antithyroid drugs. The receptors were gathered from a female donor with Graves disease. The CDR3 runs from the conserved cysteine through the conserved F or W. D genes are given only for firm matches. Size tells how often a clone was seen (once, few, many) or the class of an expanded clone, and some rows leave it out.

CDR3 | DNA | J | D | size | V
CAISDWRRNTEAFF | TGTGCCATCAGTGACTGGCGGAGGAACACTGAAGCTTTCTTT | TRBJ1-1 | NA | many | TRBV10-3
CASSQQGSSYEQYF | TGTGCCAGCAGTCAACAGGGGAGCTCCTACGAGCAGTACTTC | TRBJ2-7 | TRBD1 | few | TRBV14
CASSFTPGLLTDTQYF | TGTGCCAGCAGCTTCACTCCGGGACTCCTCACAGATACGCAGTATTTT | TRBJ2-3 | NA | NA | TRBV9
CASKGVGGQETQYF | TGTGCCAGCAAAGGGGTCGGTGGTCAAGAGACCCAGTACTTC | TRBJ2-5 | NA | many | TRBV6-1
CASSAGLAGGNEQFF | TGTGCCAGCAGCGCCGGACTAGCGGGGGGGAATGAGCAGTTCTTC | TRBJ2-1 | TRBD2 | few | TRBV9
CSVGGMLSYEQYF | TGCAGCGTTGGCGGGATGCTCTCCTACGAGCAGTACTTC | TRBJ2-7 | NA | few | TRBV29-1
CASSYWDFRSYEQYF | TGTGCCAGCAGTTACTGGGACTTCAGATCCTACGAGCAGTACTTC | TRBJ2-7 | NA | many | TRBV6-2/TRBV6-3
CASSHTSSGYNEQFF | TGTGCCAGCAGTCACACTAGTTCCGGCTACAATGAGCAGTTCTTC | TRBJ2-1 | NA | NA | TRBV27
CATQRGGVSYEQYF | TGTGCCACCCAGAGGGGGGGGGTATCCTACGAGCAGTACTTC | TRBJ2-7 | NA | few | TRBV6-1
CASSSSGRTYEQYF | TGTGCCAGCAGTTCCTCGGGACGGACCTACGAGCAGTACTTC | TRBJ2-7 | NA | few | TRBV7-9
CAWSVWDRVGPGELFF | TGTGCCTGGAGTGTATGGGACAGGGTGGGACCCGGGGAGCTGTTTTTT | TRBJ2-2 | TRBD1 | many | TRBV30
CASSLNRGEQYF | TGTGCCAGCAGTTTAAACAGGGGCGAGCAGTACTTC | TRBJ2-7 | TRBD1 | few | TRBV27
CASSPVVVAGGFTGELFF | TGTGCCAGCAGCCCCGTTGTTGTGGCGGGAGGCTTCACCGGGGAGCTGTTTTTT | TRBJ2-2 | TRBD2 | NA | TRBV5-4
CASKPKAGQREQFF | TGTGCCAGCAAACCCAAAGCGGGACAGCGTGAGCAGTTCTTC | TRBJ2-1 | NA | once | TRBV28
CASSLEQRSDTQYF | TGTGCCAGCAGCTTGGAACAGAGATCAGATACGCAGTATTTT | TRBJ2-3 | NA | NA | TRBV7-9
CASSRYRGTEAFF | TGTGCCAGCAGCCGATACAGGGGAACTGAAGCTTTCTTT | TRBJ1-1 | TRBD1 | many | TRBV7-3
CASIPRQAPSGANVLTF | TGTGCCAGCATTCCCCGGCAGGCACCCTCTGGGGCCAACGTCCTGACTTTC | TRBJ2-6 | NA | many | TRBV28
CASSSLTGGTEAFF | TGTGCCAGCAGTTCCTTGACAGGGGGCACTGAAGCTTTCTTT | TRBJ1-1 | TRBD1 | many | TRBV28
CASSHREWTGELFF | TGTGCCAGCAGCCACAGGGAGTGGACCGGGGAGCTGTTTTTT | TRBJ2-2 | NA | NA | TRBV14
CSAKSGGNQPQHF | TGCAGTGCTAAATCAGGGGGCAATCAGCCCCAGCATTTT | TRBJ1-5 | NA | many | TRBV20-1
CASSLTGWSSYEQYF | TGCGCCAGCAGCCTGACAGGTTGGAGCTCCTACGAGCAGTACTTC | TRBJ2-7 | NA | few | TRBV5-1
CASSLVGTGAQETQYF | TGTGCCAGCAGCTTAGTAGGAACAGGGGCCCAAGAGACCCAGTACTTC | TRBJ2-5 | TRBD1 | NA | TRBV7-9
CASSSLDRVESYEQYF | TGTGCCAGCAGCTCACTAGACAGGGTAGAATCCTACGAGCAGTACTTC | TRBJ2-7 | TRBD1 | many | TRBV7-6
CASSFGAIRDHVGYTF | TGCGCCAGCAGCTTTGGGGCAATCAGAGACCACGTTGGCTACACCTTC | TRBJ1-2 | NA | NA | TRBV5-1
CASSPDLNYGYTF | TGTGCCAGCAGCCCGGACCTTAACTATGGCTACACCTTC | TRBJ1-2 | NA | many | TRBV3-1
CSGVGGTEAFF | TGCAGCGGAGTCGGGGGCACTGAAGCTTTCTTT | TRBJ1-1 | NA | many | TRBV29-1
CASSEEPPAEYSYEAFF | TGTGCCAGCAGTGAAGAGCCCCCGGCAGAATACTCTTATGAAGCTTTCTTT | TRBJ1-1 | NA | many | TRBV2
CASSARTSGSSYEQYF | TGTGCCAGCAGTGCTCGGACTAGCGGTAGCTCCTACGAGCAGTACTTC | TRBJ2-7 | TRBD2 | NA | TRBV2
CATRERVEREVGTGELFF | TGTGCCACCCGGGAGCGGGTTGAGCGGGAGGTGGGCACCGGGGAGCTGTTTTTT | TRBJ2-2 | TRBD2 | many | TRBV28
CASSLRRIRKLFF | TGTGCCAGCAGCTTGAGGAGGATCCGAAAACTGTTTTTT | TRBJ1-4 | NA | many | TRBV7-3
CAIGSGGQTYEQYF | TGTGCCATTGGTAGCGGGGGACAGACCTACGAGCAGTACTTC | TRBJ2-7 | TRBD2 | few | TRBV6-1
CSAGRYRLAEQETQYF | TGCAGTGCCGGACGGTATAGACTAGCGGAACAAGAGACCCAGTACTTC | TRBJ2-5 | TRBD2 | once | TRBV20-1
CASTTGSSYEQYF | TGTGCCAGTACTACAGGAAGCTCCTACGAGCAGTACTTC | TRBJ2-7 | NA | NA | TRBV30
CASSLVGSTNEKLFF | TGCGCCAGCAGCTTGGTGGGCTCCACTAATGAAAAACTGTTTTTT | TRBJ1-4 | NA | NA | TRBV5-1
CASRRASSGRRDEQYF | TGTGCCAGCAGGAGAGCCTCTAGCGGGAGAAGGGACGAGCAGTACTTC | TRBJ2-7 | TRBD2 | many | TRBV27
CASSFSGPRDEQYF | TGTGCCAGCAGTTTCTCGGGACCCAGGGACGAGCAGTACTTC | TRBJ2-7 | NA | many | TRBV12-3/TRBV12-4
CASSQVRQGPYEQYF | TGTGCCAGCAGCCAAGTCAGGCAGGGGCCCTACGAGCAGTACTTC | TRBJ2-7 | NA | many | TRBV3-1
CASSQDPGVGYTF | TGTGCCAGCAGCCAAGATCCGGGGGTTGGCTACACCTTC | TRBJ1-2 | NA | NA | TRBV4-2
CASRPDGINQPQHF | TGCGCCAGCAGACCGGACGGTATCAATCAGCCCCAGCATTTT | TRBJ1-5 | NA | many | TRBV5-1
CASSQGKAPLYGYTF | TGCGCCAGCAGCCAAGGGAAAGCTCCTCTCTATGGCTACACCTTC | TRBJ1-2 | NA | NA | TRBV4-1
CASSLATGLYEQYF | TGTGCCAGCAGCTTAGCAACAGGGCTCTACGAGCAGTACTTC | TRBJ2-7 | NA | many | TRBV7-2
CASSSNTNENTEAFF | TGTGCCAGCAGCTCCAATACCAATGAGAACACTGAAGCTTTCTTT | TRBJ1-1 | NA | many | TRBV11-2
CSVIAGGLLGQYF | TGCAGCGTTATAGCGGGAGGCCTCCTCGGGCAGTACTTC | TRBJ2-7 | TRBD2 | NA | TRBV29-1
CASSKRDKSYEQYF | TGTGCCAGCTCCAAACGGGACAAATCCTACGAGCAGTACTTC | TRBJ2-7 | NA | NA | TRBV18
CASSPQAGDTQYF | TGTGCCAGCAGTCCCCAAGCGGGAGACACGCAGTATTTT | TRBJ2-3 | TRBD2 | NA | TRBV28
CASSLGTVPYEQYF | TGTGCCAGCAGCTTGGGGACAGTCCCCTACGAGCAGTACTTC | TRBJ2-7 | NA | NA | TRBV5-4
CSAGTNYEQYF | TGCAGCGCGGGGACTAACTACGAGCAGTACTTC | TRBJ2-7 | TRBD2 | few | TRBV29-1
CASSPGKPFSGNTIYF | TGTGCCAGCAGTCCAGGGAAGCCTTTCTCTGGAAACACCATATATTTT | TRBJ1-3 | NA | NA | TRBV7-9